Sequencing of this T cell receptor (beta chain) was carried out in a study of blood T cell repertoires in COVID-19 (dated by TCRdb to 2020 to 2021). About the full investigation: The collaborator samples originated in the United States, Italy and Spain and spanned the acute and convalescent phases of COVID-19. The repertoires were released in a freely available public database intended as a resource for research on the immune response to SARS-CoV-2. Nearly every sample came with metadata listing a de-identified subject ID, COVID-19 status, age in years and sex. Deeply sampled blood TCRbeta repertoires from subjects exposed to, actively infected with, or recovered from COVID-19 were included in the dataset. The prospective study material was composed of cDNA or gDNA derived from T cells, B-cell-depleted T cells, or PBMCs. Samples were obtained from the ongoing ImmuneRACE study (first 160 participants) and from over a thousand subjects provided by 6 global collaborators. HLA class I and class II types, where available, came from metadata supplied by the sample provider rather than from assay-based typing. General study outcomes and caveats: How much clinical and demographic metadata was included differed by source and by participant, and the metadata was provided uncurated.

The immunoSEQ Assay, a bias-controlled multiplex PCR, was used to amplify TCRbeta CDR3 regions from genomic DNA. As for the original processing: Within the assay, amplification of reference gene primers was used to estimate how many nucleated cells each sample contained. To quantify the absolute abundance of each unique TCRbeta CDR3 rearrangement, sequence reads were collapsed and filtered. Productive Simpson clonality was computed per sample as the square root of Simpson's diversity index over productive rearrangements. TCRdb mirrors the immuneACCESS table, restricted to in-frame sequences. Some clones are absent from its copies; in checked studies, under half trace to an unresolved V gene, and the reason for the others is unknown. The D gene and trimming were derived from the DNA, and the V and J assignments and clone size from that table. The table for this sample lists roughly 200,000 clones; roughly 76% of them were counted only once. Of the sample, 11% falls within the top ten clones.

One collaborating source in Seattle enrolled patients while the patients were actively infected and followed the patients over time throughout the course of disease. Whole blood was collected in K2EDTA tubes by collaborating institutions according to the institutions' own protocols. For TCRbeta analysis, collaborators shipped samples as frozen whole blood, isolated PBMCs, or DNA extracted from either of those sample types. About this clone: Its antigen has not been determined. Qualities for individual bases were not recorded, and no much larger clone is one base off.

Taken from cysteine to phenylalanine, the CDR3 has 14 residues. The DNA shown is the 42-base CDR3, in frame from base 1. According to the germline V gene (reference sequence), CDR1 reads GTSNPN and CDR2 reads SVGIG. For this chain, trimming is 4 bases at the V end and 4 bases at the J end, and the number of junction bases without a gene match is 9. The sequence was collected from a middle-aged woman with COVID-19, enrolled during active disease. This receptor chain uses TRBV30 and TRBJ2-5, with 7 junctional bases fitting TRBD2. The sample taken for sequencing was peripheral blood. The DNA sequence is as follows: TGTGCCTGGATGCCGGGGGGAGTTCGAGAGACCCAGTACTTC. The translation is CAWMPGGVRETQYF.